Each of the 22 T cell receptor beta chains below was sequenced from the same sample in a study of graft-versus-host responses after intestinal transplantation. The protocol was immunoSEQ multiplex PCR, while the TCRdb copy is restricted to in-frame clones and leaves out a portion. The table includes about 92,000 clones, roughly 87% detected once. No antigen is known for these receptors. Sequencing was performed on unstimulated CD8+ T cells sorted from spleen or lymph node cells, taken before intestinal transplant. All receptors come from a human donor who received an intestinal transplant.

The table lists this clone with a few counts. The CDR3 region is CASRGEKVPDEQYF. The CDR3 DNA sequence: TGTGCCAGCAGAGGGGAAAAGGTCCCGGACGAGCAGTACTTC. V usage is TRBV2 and J usage is TRBJ2-7; perhaps TRBD1 as D (5 bases). V lost 6 bases, J lost 5 bases, and 17 bases lay in between. Germline CDR1 SNHLY, CDR2 FYNNEI. This CDR3 is 14 amino acids long.

The genes are TRBV2 and TRBJ2-3; a possible D gene is TRBD2 (6 bases). V dropped 7 bases and J dropped 14 bases, with 19 bases sitting between them. The germline V gene encodes CDR1 SNHLY and CDR2 FYNNEI. This CDR3 is built from 12 residues. The CDR3: CASKEGRDWPYF. Written as DNA, the CDR3 is TGTGCCAGCAAAGAAGGGCGGGACTGGCCGTATTTT.

V gene TRBV27 combines with J gene TRBJ2-7; either TRBD1 or TRBD2 may supply D (6 bases each). Trimming cost V 0 bases and J 3 bases, with 18 bases left between them. The CDR3 runs to 17 residues. Germline CDR1 MNHEY, CDR2 SMNVEV (reference sequence). The CDR3 sequence: CASSLSSGEGGLYEQYF. CDR3 in DNA: TGTGCCAGCAGTTTATCATCGGGGGAAGGGGGACTCTACGAGCAGTACTTC.

The V and J genes are TRBV29-1 and TRBJ1-5, with 7 bases that match TRBD1. The ends lost 4 bases at V and 2 bases at J; junction bases unmatched: 5. CDR3 length equals 14 residues. CDR1 is SQVTM and CDR2 is ANQGSEA in the germline V gene. The CDR3: CSVGLTGGNQPQHF. The CDR3 nucleotides read TGCAGCGTTGGGTTAACAGGGGGCAATCAGCCCCAGCATTTT.

The rearrangement uses TRBV5-6 and TRBJ2-3, with 11 positions matching TRBD2. Germline lookup yields CDR1 SGHDT and CDR2 YYEEEE. V shed 4 bases, J shed 5 bases, and the junction held 9 bases outside the gene matches. The CDR3 is made up of 16 amino acids. The CDR3 nucleotides read TGTGCCAGCAGCCCCTTAGCGGGAGGGCCGAGAGATACGCAGTATTTT. This codes for CASSPLAGGPRDTQYF.

This clone turned up a few times. This chain links TRBV2 with TRBJ1-2, with a weak D call TRBD1 (6 bases). Germline loops: CDR1 SNHLY, CDR2 FYNNEI. The CDR3 extends over 12 amino acids. Trimming shortened V by 8 bases and J by 5 bases, and 12 bases separated the two germline ends. The CDR3 loop reads CASRRGGYGYTF. The CDR3 coding sequence is TGTGCCAGCCGGAGGGGGGGGTATGGCTACACCTTC.

This clone is a singleton in its sample. The V gene is TRBV7-9, the J gene TRBJ2-7, with 11 nucleotides matching TRBD2. The length of the CDR3 is 16 residues. Losses at the gene ends were 5 bases for V and 3 bases for J; bases not matched to a gene: 9. Germline CDR1 SEHNR, CDR2 FQNEAQ (reference sequence). The chain's CDR3 is CASSHATSGEVYEQYF. The CDR3 region has the DNA TGTGCCAGCAGCCACGCGACTAGCGGGGAGGTCTACGAGCAGTACTTC. Using reference TRBV7-9 and TRBJ2-7 for the parts outside the CDR3, the full variable domain is DTGVSQNPRHKITKRGQNVTFRCDPISEHNRLYWYRQTLGQGPEFLTYFQNEAQLEKSRLLSDRFSAERPKGSFSTLEIQRTEQGDSAMYLCASSHATSGEVYEQYFGPGTRLTVT.

The chain employs TRBV6-5 and TRBJ1-2; D is ambiguous. V was pared by 0 bases and J by 4 bases, with 9 bases between. The CDR3 has 14 amino acids. Per the germline V gene, CDR1 is MNHEY and CDR2 is SVGAGI. The CDR3 reads CASSYSSYTYGYTF. For the CDR3, the DNA is TGTGCCAGCAGTTACTCGTCTTACACCTATGGCTACACCTTC.

Points on this clone: Sequence at one end of the junction differs from germline and may be a read error. The chain combines TRBV5-1 with TRBJ2-1, with a possible D match to TRBD2 (7 bases). CDR1 and CDR2 (germline): SGHRS, YFSETQ. The CDR3 spans 15 residues. The CDR3 protein is CASSSGGSGWNEQLF. CDR3 nucleotides: TGCGCCAGCAGCTCGGGGGGCTCAGGGTGGAATGAGCAGCTCTTC.

This clone was observed a handful of times. The gene calls are TRBV6-5 and TRBJ2-7; D tentatively fits TRBD1 or TRBD2 (5 bases each). V lost 2 bases and J lost 6, with 17 bases in between. In germline, CDR1 is MNHEY, CDR2 SVGAGI. The CDR3 has 15 residues. CDR3 region: CASSYPGRGQAEQYF. Written as DNA, the CDR3 is TGTGCCAGCAGTTACCCGGGACGGGGTCAAGCCGAGCAGTACTTC.

The V gene is TRBV27, the J gene TRBJ2-1; D is perhaps TRBD2 (7 bases). V lost 1 base and J 3 bases, leaving 16 bases between the germline ends. CDR1 is MNHEY and CDR2 is SMNVEV in the germline V gene (reference sequence). The CDR3 loop spans 17 amino acids. The CDR3 here is CASSLWAGEGLYNEQFF. DNA of the CDR3: TGTGCCAGCAGTTTATGGGCAGGGGAGGGTCTCTACAATGAGCAGTTCTTC.

V gene TRBV5-4 combines with J gene TRBJ2-3; the match to TRBD2 covers 9 bases. This CDR3 region has 15 residues. Germline assignment: CDR1 SGHNT and CDR2 YYREEE (reference sequence). Losses at the gene ends were 5 bases for V and 7 bases for J; bases not matched to a gene: 11. The CDR3: CASSLTGTSSYTQYF. CDR3 in DNA: TGTGCCAGCAGTCTTACCGGGACTAGCTCGTATACGCAGTATTTT.

In the case of this clone: This sample includes further DNA sequences coding for the same CDR3. This chain joins TRBV4-1 and TRBJ1-1; D remains unclear. Trimming removed 1 base at V and 0 bases at J, with 0 bases between. The CDR3 covers 12 residues. CDR1 MGHRA and CDR2 YSYEKL come from the germline V gene. The CDR3, as DNA: TGCGCCAGCAGCCAAGTGAACACTGAAGCTTTCTTT. Protein: CASSQVNTEAFF.

The chain combines TRBV9 with TRBJ2-5; D not resolved. The ends were cut back, 0 bases at V and 3 bases at J, with 18 bases in the middle. The germline CDR1 and CDR2 sequences are SGDLS and YYNGEE. This CDR3 spans 17 amino acids. The CDR3 spells CASSVAGFLTEKETQYF. The CDR3 coding sequence is TGTGCCAGCAGCGTAGCTGGGTTCCTAACTGAGAAAGAGACCCAGTACTTC.

The rearrangement links TRBV4-1 to TRBJ1-2; maybe TRBD1 (6 bases). The V end was cut by 6 bases, the J end by 6 bases, with 14 bases between. Germline V gene lookup returns CDR1 MGHRA and CDR2 YSYEKL. The CDR3 consists of 13 residues. The CDR3 region is CASSQLTGNGYTF. The DNA for the CDR3 is TGCGCCAGCAGTCAACTAACAGGGAATGGCTACACCTTC.

The chain links TRBV18 to TRBJ2-7; D is perhaps TRBD1 (6 bases). This CDR3 spans 14 amino acids. Germline V lookup: CDR1 KGHSH, CDR2 LQKENI. With 3 bases removed from V and 3 bases from J, the gap between germline ends came to 12 bases. In nucleotides, the CDR3 is TGTGCCAGCTCACCCCCAGGGGCTAGCTACGAGCAGTACTTC. Protein product: CASSPPGASYEQYF.

The V and J genes are TRBV19 and TRBJ1-2, with D possibly matching TRBD1 (5 bases). Germline CDR1 LNHDA, CDR2 SQIVND (reference sequence). Trimming shortened V by 3 bases and J by 1 base, and 12 bases separated the two germline ends. CDR3 length: 15 amino acids. In nucleotides, the CDR3 is TGTGCCAGTAGTATTGGAGTGGGGGATAACTATGGCTACACCTTC. Residues: CASSIGVGDNYGYTF. Full variable domain (outside the CDR3, taken from reference TRBV19 and TRBJ1-2): DGGITQSPKYLFRKEGQNVTLSCEQNLNHDAMYWYRQDPGQGLRLIYYSQIVNDFQKGDIAEGYSVSREKKESFPLTVTSAQKNPTAFYLCASSIGVGDNYGYTFGSGTRLTVV.

The V and J genes are TRBV6-5 and TRBJ2-2, with 8 nucleotides matching TRBD1. This CDR3 has 15 amino acids. The V gene end was trimmed by 8 bases and the J gene end by 6 bases; junction bases not matched to a gene: 11. Germline CDR1 is MNHEY and CDR2 is SVGAGI. The CDR3 region has the DNA TGTGCCAGCGCGGATGACAGGGGAAGTTCCGGGGAGCTGTTTTTT. Residues: CASADDRGSSGELFF.

The chain employs TRBV7-6 and TRBJ1-1; 8 bases are a match to TRBD1. The V gene's germline CDR1 is SGHVS and CDR2 FNYEAQ. With V trimmed by 5 bases and J by 1 base, 6 bases remained unmatched. The CDR3 totals 15 residues. The CDR3 spells CASSPQGAGNTEAFF. The CDR3 DNA is TGTGCCAGCAGCCCTCAGGGGGCGGGGAACACTGAAGCTTTCTTT.

The chain links TRBV6-1 to TRBJ1-1; a weak D match, TRBD1 (6 bases). The CDR3 contains 14 residues. V was trimmed by 1 base and J by 6 bases, leaving 12 bases between them. Germline-derived CDR1 and CDR2 are MNHNS and SASEGT. The CDR3 nucleotides are TGTGCCAGCAGTGAAGTGGGGCAGGGGCCTGAAGCTTTCTTT. As protein: CASSEVGQGPEAFF.

The rearrangement links TRBV13 to TRBJ1-1; 11 bases are a match to TRBD1. Trimming removed 3 bases from V and 8 bases from J; junction bases left unmatched: 5. The V gene's germline CDR1 is PRHDT and CDR2 FYEKMQ (reference sequence). The CDR3 extends over 14 amino acids. Here the CDR3 DNA reads TGTGCCAGCAGCTTTGTGGACAGGGGGCACGAAGCTTTCTTT. Protein product: CASSFVDRGHEAFF.

This clone has a single count. V usage is TRBV28 and J usage is TRBJ1-5, with D uncertain. Trimming removed 3 bases from V and 7 bases from J, with 7 bases in between. Germline loops: CDR1 MDHEN, CDR2 SYDVKM. CDR3 length: 12 amino acids. Here the CDR3 reads CASSFPIQPQHF. In DNA, the CDR3 is TGTGCCAGCAGTTTCCCCATCCAGCCCCAGCATTTT.